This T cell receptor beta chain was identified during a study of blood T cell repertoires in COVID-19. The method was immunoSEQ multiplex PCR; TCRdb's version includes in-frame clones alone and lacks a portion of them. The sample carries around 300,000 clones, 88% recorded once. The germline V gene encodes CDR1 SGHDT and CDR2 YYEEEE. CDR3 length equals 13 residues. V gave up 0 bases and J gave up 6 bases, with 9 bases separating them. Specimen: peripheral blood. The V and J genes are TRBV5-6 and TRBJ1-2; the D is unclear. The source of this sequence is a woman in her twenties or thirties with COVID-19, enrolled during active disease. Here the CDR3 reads CASSLALADGYTF. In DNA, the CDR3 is TGTGCCAGCAGCTTGGCCTTGGCCGATGGCTACACCTTC.